One and the same sample provided the 27 T cell receptor beta chains below, sequenced in a study of cytomegalovirus exposure and HLA in healthy donors. The PCR ran on 60 Vbeta and 13 Jbeta primers. Using immunoSEQ multiplex PCR, the repertoire was profiled, and TCRdb retains in-frame clones only, with some absent. The sample records about 300,000 clones, roughly 85% being singletons. The material sequenced was PBMCs. The source of these receptors is a middle-aged man in good health and CMV-seropositive.

CDR3 loop: CATGRTGVTGELFF. In DNA, the CDR3 is TGTGCCACGGGGCGGACAGGGGTCACCGGGGAGCTGTTTTTT. This chain uses TRBV28 with TRBJ2-2; TRBD1 aligns across 9 bases. V trimming: 10 bases; J trimming: 4 bases; junction bases outside the gene matches: 7. Germline loops: CDR1 MDHEN, CDR2 SYDVKM. This CDR3 is 14 amino acids long.

The chain joins TRBV30 to TRBJ2-7; D may be TRBD2 (5 bases). V lost 2 bases to trimming and J lost 3 bases, with 5 bases between them. This CDR3 is built from 11 residues. Germline CDR1 and CDR2: GTSNPN and SVGIG (reference sequence). This CDR3 is CAWSTSYEQYF. The CDR3 DNA sequence: TGTGCCTGGAGTACTAGCTACGAGCAGTACTTC.

The V gene is TRBV27, the J gene TRBJ2-7, with 7 bases identical to TRBD1. Trimming at V came to 7 bases and at J to 2 bases, leaving 5 bases not matched to a gene. Germline CDR1 MNHEY, CDR2 SMNVEV (reference sequence). This CDR3 has 13 residues. The CDR3 coding sequence is TGTGCCAGCAACAGGGGACGTACCTACGAGCAGTACTTC. Translation: CASNRGRTYEQYF.

This sequence joins TRBV5-6 and TRBJ2-1, with 9 bases lining up with TRBD2. The CDR3 loop spans 15 amino acids. Germline V CDR1 and CDR2: SGHDT, YYEEEE. J lost 5 bases, V lost 0 bases, and 3 bases had no gene match. The CDR3 DNA reads as TGTGCCAGCAGCTTGGTGGGGACTAGCAACAATGAGCAGTTCTTC. Amino acids: CASSLVGTSNNEQFF.

The V call is TRBV5-5, the J call TRBJ1-2, with 7 bases that match TRBD1. Trimming took 6 bases from V and 2 from J; bases not matched to a gene: 13. Germline CDR1 reads SGHKS; CDR2 reads YYEKEE (reference sequence). The CDR3 loop spans 16 amino acids. Here the CDR3 reads CASTLFDRASNYGYTF. The CDR3 DNA follows: TGTGCCAGCACCCTCTTTGACAGGGCTTCCAACTATGGCTACACCTTC.

The chain is built from TRBV29-1 and TRBJ2-5; a weak D match, TRBD1 (5 bases). The J call is uncertain, as TRBJ2-7 better fits the DNA end. Germline CDR1 and CDR2: SQVTM and ANQGSEA. The CDR3 consists of 14 residues. The DNA of the CDR3 is TGCAGCGCCCTACGTGCAGGACAATCCTACGAGCAGTACTTC. Translation gives CSALRAGQSYEQYF.

The chain is built from TRBV6-5 and TRBJ2-3, with 12 bases lining up with TRBD2. V was pared by 2 bases and J by 2 bases, with 2 bases of the junction left unmatched. The CDR3 has 16 residues. Germline V CDR1 and CDR2: MNHEY, SVGAGI. The CDR3 spells CASSYTSGGTTDTQYF. CDR3 nucleotide sequence: TGTGCCAGCAGTTACACTAGCGGGGGGACCACAGATACGCAGTATTTT.

This clone appeared a few times. J is TRBJ1-2 and V is TRBV5-1; 7 bases fit TRBD1. The V segment lost 4 bases and the J segment 0 bases; nucleotides outside the gene matches: 9. CDR3 length: 16 residues. The germline CDR1 and CDR2 sequences are SGHRS and YFSETQ. The CDR3 loop is CASSLTDRNSNYGYTF. The CDR3 coding sequence is TGCGCCAGCAGCCTCACGGACAGGAACTCTAACTATGGCTACACCTTC.

The V and J genes are TRBV9 and TRBJ1-2, with TRBD1 matching over 7 bases. There are 14 residues in the CDR3. Germline trimming cut 3 bases from V and 5 bases from J; bases unmatched to any gene: 7. Per the germline V gene, CDR1 is SGDLS and CDR2 is YYNGEE. The CDR3: CASSALGQDYGYTF. CDR3 nucleotide sequence: TGTGCCAGCAGCGCCCTAGGACAGGATTATGGCTACACCTTC.

The CDR3 sequence is CASQPGTGYEQYF. DNA for the CDR3: TGTGCCAGCCAACCCGGGACAGGGTACGAGCAGTACTTC. The gene calls are TRBV2 and TRBJ2-7; 9 bases line up with TRBD1. The ends lost 8 bases at V and 4 bases at J; junction bases unmatched: 6. The CDR3 runs to 13 residues. CDR1 is SNHLY and CDR2 is FYNNEI in the germline V gene.

The CDR3, as DNA: TGTGCCAGCAGCCAGCGACAGGTGGTCTACGAGCAGTACTTC. It yields the protein CASSQRQVVYEQYF. The chain couples TRBV14 to TRBJ2-7; D might be TRBD1 (6 bases). The CDR3 spans 14 residues. Germline V gives CDR1 SGHDN, CDR2 FVKESK. Between the trimmed V and J ends, which lost 3 bases and 3 bases, there was a span of 12 bases.

The CDR3 coding sequence is TGTGCCACCAGCCTCTCTGGAGGACAGGGGACAAGGGAGCAGTACTTC. Residues: CATSLSGGQGTREQYF. The V gene is TRBV15, the J gene TRBJ2-7, with TRBD1 matching 9 bases. With V trimmed by 5 bases and J by 7 bases, 15 bases remained unmatched. The CDR3 is 16 amino acids. Germline CDR1 LNHNV, CDR2 YYDKDF (reference sequence). Drawing the rest from reference TRBV15 and TRBJ2-7, the complete variable domain is DAMVIQNPRYQVTQFGKPVTLSCSQTLNHNVMYWYQQKSSQAPKLLFHYYDKDFNNEADTPDNFQSRRPNTSFCFLDIRSPGLGDTAMYLCATSLSGGQGTREQYFGPGTRLTVT.

The chain combines TRBV6-5 with TRBJ2-7; TRBD1 is a possible D gene (6 bases). CDR1 and CDR2 from the germline V gene are MNHEY and SVGAGI. The CDR3 has 16 amino acids. V shed 0 bases and J shed 2 bases, with 14 bases lying between them. This CDR3 is CASSYSLTGSAYEQYF. The CDR3 bases are TGTGCCAGCAGTTACTCATTGACAGGATCCGCCTACGAGCAGTACTTC.

The chain recombines TRBV28 with TRBJ2-7; 9 bases match TRBD2. CDR1 is MDHEN and CDR2 is SYDVKM in the germline V gene. The CDR3 sequence is 14 residues long. The J segment lost 6 bases and the V segment lost 6 bases, leaving 9 bases of the junction unmatched. This CDR3 is CASSLAGVRGEQYF. CDR3 nucleotide sequence: TGTGCCAGCAGCTTAGCGGGAGTAAGAGGCGAGCAGTACTTC.

The V gene is TRBV28, the J gene TRBJ2-5; TRBD2 agrees at 8 bases. The CDR3 has 14 residues. Germline V lookup: CDR1 MDHEN, CDR2 SYDVKM. Trimming removed 2 bases from V and 2 bases from J; junction bases left unmatched: 1. The CDR3 protein is CASSLQREQETQYF. The CDR3 DNA is TGTGCCAGCAGTTTACAGCGGGAGCAAGAGACCCAGTACTTC. The full variable domain, with the rest looked up from reference TRBV28 and TRBJ2-5, is DVKVTQSSRYLVKRTGEKVFLECVQDMDHENMFWYRQDPGLGLRLIYFSYDVKMKEKGDIPEGYSVSREKKERFSLILESASTNQTSMYLCASSLQREQETQYFGPGTRLLVL.

The CDR3 region has the DNA TGTGCCAGCACCTACCCCGGAAACACCATATATTTT. Translating it yields CASTYPGNTIYF. The V gene is TRBV7-9, the J gene TRBJ1-3; D is unresolved. From germline, CDR1 is SEHNR and CDR2 FQNEAQ (reference sequence). The CDR3 contains 12 residues. Deletions cut 7 bases from V and 4 bases from J, with 8 bases between.

Regarding this clone: At one boundary the junction diverges from the germline segment, which might be a read error. V gene TRBV15 combines with J gene TRBJ1-2; 8 bases are a match to TRBD1. The CDR3 is 14 residues long. Germline values: CDR1 LNHNV, CDR2 YYDKDF (reference sequence). The CDR3 loop is CATSRDRGNYGYTF. The CDR3 DNA is TGTGCCACCAGCCGAGACAGGGGAAACTATGGCTACACCTTC.

The CDR3 spells CASSYSMGGNTEAFF. The CDR3 bases are TGTGCCAGCAGTTACTCGATGGGGGGAAATACTGAAGCTTTCTTT. The chain combines TRBV6-6 with TRBJ1-1, with D possibly matching TRBD1 (5 bases). Germline CDR1 and CDR2: MNHNY and SVGAGI (reference sequence). Trimming took 0 bases from V and 5 from J, leaving 13 bases between them. The CDR3 has 15 amino acids.

The rearrangement joins TRBV5-8 to TRBJ2-7; D not resolved. Between the trimmed V and J ends, which lost 2 bases and 2 bases, there was a span of 8 bases. The CDR3 spans 13 residues. Germline-derived CDR1 and CDR2 are SGHTS and YDEGEE. This CDR3 reads CASSFSLTYEQYF. DNA of the CDR3: TGTGCCAGCAGCTTTAGTTTGACCTACGAGCAGTACTTC.

The chain uses TRBV9 and TRBJ2-1, with TRBD1 as a possible D gene (6 bases). The V gene lost 0 bases and the J gene lost 4 bases, with 14 bases spanning the gap. Germline V gene data show CDR1 as SGDLS and CDR2 as YYNGEE. The CDR3 is 16 residues long. CDR3 sequence (DNA): TGTGCCAGCAGCGTAGCTACCCTAGGGGGTTACAATGAGCAGTTCTTC. Its protein product is CASSVATLGGYNEQFF.

The rearrangement uses TRBV28 and TRBJ1-1; 11 bases are shared with TRBD1. CDR3 length: 12 residues. CDR1 is MDHEN and CDR2 is SYDVKM in the germline V gene. The V segment lost 4 bases and the J segment 11 bases; nucleotides outside the gene matches: 3. Written as DNA, the CDR3 is TGTGCCAGCAGTTGGACAGGGGGCCGGGCTTTCTTT. Its protein is CASSWTGGRAFF.

The chain carries TRBV7-9 and TRBJ1-2, with D possibly matching TRBD1 (5 bases). CDR1 and CDR2 from the germline V gene are SEHNR and FQNEAQ (reference sequence). With 7 bases removed from V and 7 bases from J, the gap between germline ends came to 13 bases. This CDR3 has 12 amino acids. CDR3 DNA sequence: TGTGCCAGCAACTGGGGCGGACGTGGCTACACCTTC. This sequence encodes CASNWGGRGYTF.

The chain joins TRBV6-6 to TRBJ2-1, with TRBD1 identical over 10 bases. This CDR3 contains 16 residues. J lost 5 bases, V lost 5 bases, and 9 bases had no gene match. Germline CDR1 reads MNHNY; CDR2 reads SVGAGI (reference sequence). The CDR3 region has the DNA TGTGCCAGCAGTGGTCCCGGGACAGGGGCGGACAATGAGCAGTTCTTC. This codes for CASSGPGTGADNEQFF.

With regard to this clone: Other DNA sequences of this sample code for an identical CDR3. This chain connects TRBV14 to TRBJ2-1; a weak D match, TRBD1 (5 bases). This CDR3 contains 14 residues. V gave up 2 bases and J gave up 10 bases, with 15 bases separating them. Germline V gene lookup returns CDR1 SGHDN and CDR2 FVKESK. CDR3 region: CASSQSPGRTEQFF. The CDR3 bases are TGTGCCAGCAGCCAATCGCCAGGGCGTACCGAGCAGTTCTTC.

The chain links TRBV4-1 to TRBJ2-1, with 12 bases identical to TRBD2. This CDR3 spans 17 amino acids. CDR1 MGHRA and CDR2 YSYEKL come from the germline V gene. V trimming: 3 bases; J trimming: 4 bases; junction bases outside the gene matches: 7. The CDR3 DNA reads TGCGCCAGCAGCCAGAGGGGACTAGCGGGCGGTTACAATGAGCAGTTCTTC. Protein product: CASSQRGLAGGYNEQFF.

The chain has TRBV25-1 and TRBJ1-1, with 7 bases identical to TRBD1. Germline CDR1 reads MGHDK; CDR2 reads SYGVNS. The CDR3 extends over 16 amino acids. Trimming removed 1 base from V and 3 bases from J; junction bases left unmatched: 8. The CDR3 region is CASSELGRGTDTEAFF. CDR3 nucleotides: TGTGCCAGCAGTGAATTGGGCAGGGGGACTGACACTGAAGCTTTCTTT.

This chain connects TRBV5-4 to TRBJ2-7; maybe TRBD1 (6 bases). Germline-derived CDR1 and CDR2 are SGHNT and YYREEE (reference sequence). The CDR3 sequence is 14 residues long. Trimming removed 0 bases from V and 3 bases from J, with 10 bases in between. The CDR3 DNA sequence: TGTGCCAGCAGCTTGGGGCAGGGGAGCTACGAGCAGTACTTC. This encodes CASSLGQGSYEQYF.